This T cell receptor (beta chain) was sequenced during a study of shared clonotypes between healthy human individuals. Some clones are missing from TCRdb's copy, which holds only in-frame ones; the method was immunoSEQ multiplex PCR. The profile shows about 2 million clones, about 95% of them singletons. CDR1 is MGHRA, CDR2 YSYEKL, per germline. The V and J ends lost 7 bases and 4 bases respectively, with 8 bases between them. The CDR3 has 13 amino acids. CD45RO negativity and positive selection for CCR7 defined naive CD8 cells, a population that excluded terminally differentiated effector memory CD45RA+ cells.

V gene TRBV4-1 combines with J gene TRBJ2-6, with unresolved D. Material for sequencing was naive CD8+ T cells sorted from blood. This sequence was found in a man younger than 30 in good health. CDR3 region: CASKVTGANVLTF. CDR3 bases: TGCGCCAGCAAGGTAACCGGGGCCAACGTCCTGACTTTC.